This is a list of T cell receptor beta chains from one sample in a study of blood T cell repertoires in COVID-19. Data came from immunoSEQ multiplex PCR; TCRdb stores just in-frame clones and leaves some out. Of about 88,000 clones detected, roughly 90% appear once; the ten largest clones hold less than 2%. Sequencing was performed on peripheral blood. The receptors here all came from a man aged 60 to 69 with acute or convalescent COVID-19. The CDR3 runs from the conserved cysteine through the conserved F or W. The D gene is left open where the match is weak. Size values are once, few and many counts, or a class for expanded clones, and some rows have none.

size,D,V,J,DNA,CDR3
-,TRBD1,TRBV18,TRBJ2-7,TGTGCCAGCTCACCTACCGGGACAGGGATTTACGAGCAGTACTTC,CASSPTGTGIYEQYF
-,-,TRBV11-2,TRBJ2-3,TGTGCCAGCAGCTTATTGCCGGGCACAGATACGCAGTATTTT,CASSLLPGTDTQYF
-,-,TRBV3-1/TRBV3-2,TRBJ1-1,TGTGCCAGCAGCCAAGTTTCCTGGGCGAACACTGAAGCTTTCTTT,CASSQVSWANTEAFF
-,-,TRBV19,TRBJ1-5,TGTGCCAGTAGTACCCTCGGGCAGCCCCAGCATTTT,CASSTLGQPQHF
-,TRBD1,TRBV6-5,TRBJ2-1,TGTGCCAGCAGCTCCGGGACAGAGACCTACAATGAGCAGTTCTTC,CASSSGTETYNEQFF
few,-,TRBV7-7,TRBJ2-7,TGTGCTAGCAGCCCCGGAGGGAACTACGAGCAGTACTTC,CASSPGGNYEQYF
-,-,TRBV27,TRBJ2-5,TGTGCCAGCAGTTCCTCCGAGAACCTACAAGAGACCCAGTACTTC,CASSSSENLQETQYF
-,TRBD1,TRBV19,TRBJ2-1,TGTGCCAGTAGTATATCGGGGACAGGTCACAATGAGCAGTTCTTC,CASSISGTGHNEQFF
-,-,TRBV7-3,TRBJ2-5,TGTGCCAGCAGCTTAAGGGGGCAGGGGCACCAAGAGACCCAGTACTTC,CASSLRGQGHQETQYF
once,TRBD2,TRBV10-2,TRBJ2-7,TGCGCCAGCAGTGAGGCGGGACTAGCGAGGGAGCAGTACTTC,CASSEAGLAREQYF
-,TRBD2,TRBV19,TRBJ2-1,TGTGCCAGTAGTATTCTCGGCGGGAGTTTTATTATCAATGAGCAGTTCTTC,CASSILGGSFIINEQFF
-,TRBD2,TRBV6-5,TRBJ2-7,TGTGCCAGCAGTTCCCGACTAGCAAACCACGAGCAGTACTTC,CASSSRLANHEQYF
-,TRBD1,TRBV5-1,TRBJ1-5,TGCGCCAGCAGCGCCGGGACAGGAAATCAGCCCCAGCATTTT,CASSAGTGNQPQHF
-,-,TRBV24-1,TRBJ1-4,TGTGCCACCAGTGATGCAGGGGCGCATGAAAAACTGTTTTTT,CATSDAGAHEKLFF
-,-,TRBV7-2,TRBJ2-4,TGTGCCAGCAGCTTAGGGGGAGTCCAAAACATTCAGTACTTC,CASSLGGVQNIQYF
-,TRBD1,TRBV9,TRBJ2-5,TGTGCCAGCAGCGTAGGCCTTGGACAGGCGGAGACCCAGTACTTC,CASSVGLGQAETQYF
-,TRBD1,TRBV19,TRBJ1-5,TGTGCCAGCCGAAGGACAGGGATGGTAAGGCAGCCCCAGCATTTT,CASRRTGMVRQPQHF
-,TRBD1,TRBV24-1,TRBJ2-1,TGTGCCACCAGTGATGGGGACAGGTCCTACAATGAGCAGTTCTTC,CATSDGDRSYNEQFF
-,TRBD2,TRBV7-2,TRBJ2-7,TGTGCCAGCAGCTTAGCGGCAATAGGGGGGACTAGCGAATACGAGCAGTACTTC,CASSLAAIGGTSEYEQYF
-,TRBD1,TRBV11-3,TRBJ2-7,TGTGCCAGCAGCCCGGGACAGAACTCCTACGAGCAGTACTTC,CASSPGQNSYEQYF
-,-,TRBV11-2,TRBJ1-3,TGTGCCAGCAGCTTAGACCGGGACACTCCGGACACCATATATTTT,CASSLDRDTPDTIYF
-,TRBD1,TRBV7-2,TRBJ2-2,TGTGCCACCAGACAGGGGGCGTCAGGAGGGGAGCTGTTTTTT,CATRQGASGGELFF
-,TRBD1,TRBV7-2,TRBJ2-1,TGTGCCAGCAGCTTAGCGCACTCAGGGACAGGGGGGTATGAGCAGTTCTTC,CASSLAHSGTGGYEQFF
-,TRBD2,TRBV11-1,TRBJ2-3,TGTGCCAGCAGCTTTGGGCTAGCGGCTAACACAGATACGCAGTATTTT,CASSFGLAANTDTQYF
-,-,TRBV5-1,TRBJ2-5,TGCGCCAGCAGCTTTAATAGTGAGACCCAGTACTTC,CASSFNSETQYF
-,-,TRBV7-6,TRBJ2-7,TGTGCCAGCAGCTTAGGATACGGGGTCGGATACGAGCAGTACTTC,CASSLGYGVGYEQYF
-,TRBD1,TRBV2,TRBJ1-4,TGTGCCAGCAGTGATCAGTGGACAGGGGGTGAAAAACTGTTTTTT,CASSDQWTGGEKLFF
-,TRBD1,TRBV28,TRBJ2-7,TGTGCCAGCAGTACCCGGACAGGGGCCTACGAGCAGTACTTC,CASSTRTGAYEQYF
-,-,TRBV5-1,TRBJ1-4,TGCGCCAGCAGCTTGGGGGCAGGGGCTCCTAATGAAAAACTGTTTTTT,CASSLGAGAPNEKLFF
-,TRBD1,TRBV28,TRBJ1-6,TGTGCCACCGAAACAGGGGGATATAATTCACCCCTCCACTTT,CATETGGYNSPLHF
-,-,TRBV7-2,TRBJ1-1,TGTGCCAGCAGCTTGCGGGGTGATAAAGCTTTCTTT,CASSLRGDKAFF
few,TRBD2,TRBV5-1,TRBJ2-7,TGCGCCAGCAGCTTGTCGACTAGCGGGATAACTTACGAGCAGTACTTC,CASSLSTSGITYEQYF
-,TRBD2,TRBV5-1,TRBJ2-5,TGCGCCAGCAGTGGGGCTAGCGGGAAGGGGGAGACCCAGTACTTC,CASSGASGKGETQYF
-,TRBD2,TRBV7-2,TRBJ2-1,TGTGCCAGCAGGGTAGCGGGAGTCGATGAGCAGTTCTTC,CASRVAGVDEQFF
-,TRBD2,TRBV19,TRBJ2-2,TGTGCCAGTACCTTGGGGGGGAGCACCGGGGAGCTGTTTTTT,CASTLGGSTGELFF
-,TRBD2,TRBV19,TRBJ2-7,TGTGCCAGTAGTCTCCGACTAGCGGCACCCTACGAGCAGTACTTC,CASSLRLAAPYEQYF
-,TRBD1,TRBV3-1/TRBV3-2,TRBJ1-2,TGTGCCAGCAGCCAGGACAGGGGCTATGGCTACACCTTC,CASSQDRGYGYTF
-,-,TRBV30,TRBJ1-5,TGTGCCTGGAGTGTGTCGGGAGGGCAGCCCCAGCATTTT,CAWSVSGGQPQHF
-,-,TRBV6-5,TRBJ1-5,TGTGCCAGCAGCCAATCCCTGAGGCAGCCCCAGCATTTT,CASSQSLRQPQHF
-,TRBD2,TRBV28,TRBJ2-5,TGTGCCAGCAGTTTAGCGGGAGGGGGGCAAGAGACCCAGTACTTC,CASSLAGGGQETQYF
-,TRBD2,TRBV5-6,TRBJ2-7,TGTGCCAGCAGCAGACGGTCGACTAGCGGGATTTACGAGCAGTACTTC,CASSRRSTSGIYEQYF
-,-,TRBV7-2,TRBJ1-2,TGTGCCAGCGAGGGATCCGGATGGTATGGCTACACCTTC,CASEGSGWYGYTF
-,TRBD2,TRBV4-3,TRBJ2-7,TGCGCCAGCAGCCAAGATCGGACTAGCGGAAACTACGAGCAGTACTTC,CASSQDRTSGNYEQYF
-,-,TRBV28,TRBJ2-7,TGTGCCAGCAGACAGGACCGATTGGGCTACGAGCAGTACTTC,CASRQDRLGYEQYF
-,TRBD2,TRBV5-1,TRBJ2-1,TGCGCCAGCAGCTTGCAGGGGGTGGGACTAGCCAACAATGAGCAGTTCTTC,CASSLQGVGLANNEQFF
-,-,TRBV5-4,TRBJ2-7,TGTGCCAGCAGCTTGGGTGTTGCGGCCGCCGAAGAGCAGTACTTC,CASSLGVAAAEEQYF
-,TRBD1,TRBV5-6,TRBJ2-1,TGTGCCAGCAGCTTGTACAGGGGACGATTTGACAATGAGCAGTTCTTC,CASSLYRGRFDNEQFF
-,-,TRBV6-5,TRBJ1-4,TGTGCCAGCAATGGCGGGGTAGGAGAACTGTTTTTT,CASNGGVGELFF
-,TRBD1,TRBV15,TRBJ2-7,TGTGCCACCAGCAGAGACTTCACAGGGGTAGAGCAGTACTTC,CATSRDFTGVEQYF
-,TRBD2,TRBV7-9,TRBJ2-1,TGTGCCAGCAGCTTAGATGGAGGGACTAGCGGTCACAATGAGCAGTTCTTC,CASSLDGGTSGHNEQFF
-,-,TRBV7-9,TRBJ1-1,TGTGCCAGCAGCTTAGGCAGGGAAGCTTTCTTT,CASSLGREAFF
-,-,TRBV6-5,TRBJ2-7,TGTGCCAGCAGGGCCAGGTACTCCTACGAGCAGTACTTC,CASRARYSYEQYF
-,TRBD1,TRBV11-2,TRBJ2-7,TGTGCCAGCAGCTCTTCCCCGTACGGGGACAGGGATATGTCCTACGAGCAGTACTTC,CASSSSPYGDRDMSYEQYF
-,-,TRBV16,TRBJ1-5,TGTGCCAGCAGCCATCACAGGGTTGGCCAGCCCCAGCATTTT,CASSHHRVGQPQHF
-,-,TRBV19,TRBJ2-5,TGTGCCAGTAGCCGAGCCCAGGGCTCCCAAGAGACCCAGTACTTC,CASSRAQGSQETQYF
-,-,TRBV9,TRBJ1-3,TGTGCCAGCAGCTCAGGGGCTGGAAACACCATATATTTT,CASSSGAGNTIYF
few,-,TRBV10-1,TRBJ2-7,TGCGCCAGCAGTGATGGCTTCGAGCAGTACTTC,CASSDGFEQYF
-,TRBD2,TRBV7-2,TRBJ2-1,TGTGCCAGCAGCTTAGAAGGGACTAGCGGATACAATGAGCAGTTCTTC,CASSLEGTSGYNEQFF
few,-,TRBV5-1,TRBJ1-4,TGCGCCAGCAGTACAACAGGAAGTAATGAAAAACTGTTTTTT,CASSTTGSNEKLFF